The source of this T cell receptor beta chain is a study of cytomegalovirus exposure and HLA in healthy donors (dated by TCRdb to about 2017). Regarding the research as a whole: According to an earlier analysis of 550 to 700 of the donors, about 179 million T cells yielded over 100 million unique TCR beta sequences and approximately 280 Gb of sequence data. Roughly 310 gigabases of sequencing data and approximately 85 million unique TCR sequences were included in an early release covering several hundred HLA-typed donors. Among the roughly 380 genotyped donors, roughly 80% belonged to the genetic ancestry cluster associated with self-reported Caucasian donors. The study aimed to test whether signatures of past pathogen exposure could be identified by cataloging public T cell receptors. The study profiled the T cell repertoires of 550 to 700 subjects by immunosequencing and related them to cytomegalovirus serostatus. Along with the approximately 650-subject first cohort, a separate validation cohort of over 90 different subjects was used. High-throughput TCR immunosequencing, statistical association of individual TCRs with disease status, and machine learning were combined to predict cytomegalovirus infection status. In a later analysis, previously published TCR beta repertoires from hundreds of donors were re-analyzed and high-resolution HLA genotyping was added so that TCR occurrence patterns could be studied. Rather than using new phenotypic data, the later analysis identified candidate immune exposures from TCR beta sequences and from how often those sequences occurred across donors. In an earlier analysis of several hundred of the donors, high-throughput TCR beta sequencing was used to judge whether each TCR beta V gene segment behaved as functional or pseudogenic. Alongside the repertoire data, information on donor age, sex, ethnicity and CMV serostatus was compiled. A later genetic analysis used genome-wide SNP genotypes for about 65% of the 666 donors, treating that subset as a discovery cohort. Every discovery cohort repertoire had been produced on one sequencing platform. HLA typing covered class I and class II loci at four-digit resolution. Typing coverage differed by locus: A, B, C, DRB1 and DQB1 were typed in roughly 629-630 donors, DQA1 in 522, DPA1 in 600 to 610, and DPB1 in approximately 450. Roughly 5 DR-DQ haplotypes were treated as single units for association and clustering because of strong linkage in the cohort. Among 398 genotyped donors of the cohort, an average of around 250,000 unique TCR beta nucleotide sequences was sequenced per donor, of which about 18% were non-productive.

Reading from cysteine to phenylalanine, the CDR3 counts 14 amino acids. Left in the record is the CDR3 DNA by itself, 42 bases read in frame from the first base. CDR1 and CDR2 are drawn from the germline V gene: SGHRS, YFSETQ. The germline V end is reduced by 4 bases and the J end by 1 base; junction bases left unmatched: 5. The paper as a whole reports these results and caveats: According to a later analysis, TCR association rates differed among HLA loci, with DRB1 alleles showing the most associated TCRs and HLA-C alleles showing the fewest. About 17 rarely observed V segments, including chromosome 9 orphons, were excluded from the earlier analysis of some 590 of the donors because counts were too low. A later analysis found that HLA-associated TCR beta chains were more clonally expanded and had lower generation probabilities than equally common non-associated chains. A later analysis reported that several top co-occurrence clusters appeared linked to parvovirus B19, influenza, CMV and Epstein-Barr virus. Most CMV-associated TCR beta chains appeared to be HLA-restricted in a later analysis, and the HLA associations seemed to be driven largely by CMV exposure. Because the 87-base-pair reads could not distinguish some IMGT-functional V segments, including TRBV6-2 and TRBV6-3, those segments were excluded. For the cohort, immune exposure information was limited to CMV serostatus. Broadly in line with IMGT annotations, most TCR beta V segments showed up in productive rearrangements about 87% or about 30% of the time in an earlier analysis of under 700 of the donors. In both the original and validation cohorts, the classifier was reported to diagnose cytomegalovirus status with high specificity and sensitivity. An association between a missense DCLRE1C variant and V-gene and J-gene trimming of TCR beta chains was found in a later genetic analysis and replicated in an independent cohort. While some public TCRs were present in many individuals, most TCR sequences turned up only very rarely across donors. Strong co-occurrence of HLA alleles, especially DR and DQ, made assigning TCR associations to individual alleles difficult. Roughly uniform sequencing depth across donors was assumed in presence/absence analyses, although this assumption may not hold. A few of the identified cytomegalovirus-associated TCR beta chains were confirmed in vitro to be specific for cytomegalovirus antigens. A further reported finding was that TCR beta sequences accurately predicted the HLA-A and HLA-B alleles for most subjects in the first cohort. A total of fewer than 200 TCR beta chains were listed by the study as associated with cytomegalovirus. Linkage disequilibrium might explain the correlated functional status among segregating V segments, but an unknown experimental factor could not be ruled out. The sequencing pipeline was judged likely to have produced a cluster of highly shared sequence variants as a technical artifact. The cohort was sequenced for TCR beta chains only, and without alpha or paired-chain data the features that could be detected were limited. It was suggested by the authors that the approach could potentially be generalized to other disease states and immunological phenotypes. In a later genetic analysis, fewer N-insertions in productive TCRs were reported among donors in an Asian-associated ancestry cluster than the approximately 670-donor mean. Because HLA typing was missing for some donors at each locus, association tests included only the typed subset. At a false discovery rate of 0.05, a later analysis linked under 20,000 TCR beta sequences to specific HLA alleles.

The cohort was made up of several hundred healthy bone marrow donors. Cohort members were all nominally healthy when sampled, although unrecorded immune exposures were likely present. The donor was CMV seronegative and belonged to the group of around 350 seronegative cohort members. A peripheral blood sample was collected from each donor, and TCR beta sequencing was performed on peripheral blood mononuclear cells. The Qiagen DNeasy Blood Extraction Kit was used to extract genomic DNA from the blood cell samples. Turning to this clone: No cognate antigen has been identified for it. No much larger clone is present one base from it, and per-base qualities are unavailable.

The library was made by the immunoSEQ multiplex PCR assay. A mixture of 60 forward primers for TCR Vbeta segments and 13 reverse primers for TCR Jbeta segments was used in the multiplex PCR. A multiplex PCR assay on genomic DNA amplified the CDR3 region of rearranged TCR beta genes. The amplified TCR beta libraries were sequenced on the Illumina HiSeq System as 87-base-pair reads. The authors' pipeline ran thus. Across the 666 repertoires, a later analysis counted approximately 83 million unique TCR beta chains, 9 million to 14 million of which were shared by at least two donors. A nearest-neighbor algorithm error-corrected the raw reads and collapsed the reads into unique sequences, merging closely related sequences to remove PCR and sequencing errors. CDR3 sequences were aligned to IMGT reference sequences to assign V, D and J gene segments. For a sequence to be retained, a match of at least six nucleotides to both a V gene segment and a J gene segment was required. A rearrangement was called productive if the CDR3 had no stop codons and remained in frame with V and J, and every other rearrangement was called non-productive. CDR3 was defined by IMGT convention, running from the second conserved V-encoded cysteine to the conserved J-encoded phenylalanine. In an earlier analysis of 500 to 650 of the donors, sequences lacking an unambiguous match to a single V gene segment were excluded. An earlier analysis of several hundred of the donors called V segments functional above 56.7% productive rearrangements and segregating when the between-donor standard deviation exceeded 5%. A statistical classification framework was developed to diagnose cytomegalovirus status using the catalog of TCR beta chain sequences. In a later analysis, TCR nucleotide sequences were compared against IMGT/GENE-DB human TR gene sequences so that V and J genes could be assigned. In a later analysis, CDR3 sequences and most-parsimonious VDJ recombination scenarios were assigned using the TCRdist pipeline. In a later analysis, every TCR beta chain was defined by the combination of its CDR3 amino acid sequence and its V-gene family, and reads without a unique V-gene family were dropped. A later analysis removed 592 highly shared, low-generation-probability nucleotide sequences to deal with suspected cross-contamination and a sequencing artifact. A later analysis calculated a clonal expansion index for each public chain from normalized within-repertoire ranks of inferred template counts. In a later analysis, generation probabilities were computed using a VDJ recombination model fitted to out-of-frame rearrangements, and the results were checked against IGoR. Hypergeometric tests were used in a later analysis to score TCR-TCR, TCR-HLA and TCR-CMV co-occurrence, with a repertoire-size bias correction applied to the TCR pairs. To estimate false discovery rates, a later analysis permuted the HLA or CMV assignments 20 times. A later analysis grouped co-occurring TCRs with DBSCAN, adding TCRdist sequence similarity when clustering within HLA-allele-positive subsets. For co-occurrence clustering, repertoires with fewer than 30,000 or more than 120,000 public chains were excluded, along with about five repertoires with anomalous nucleotide sharing. In its TCRdb copy, this immuneACCESS table keeps in-frame sequences only and misses some clones. Where compared with another copy, unresolved V genes explain less than half of these, and the others have no known cause. V and J calls and clone size follow that table, whereas D and trimming were derived from the DNA. In this sample the table shows 130,000 or so clones, about 75% of which occur a single time. Around 3.2% of the sample goes to the ten largest clones.

In this chain, TRBV5-1 is recombined with TRBJ2-7; TRBD2 fits 7 bases in the junction. This TCR came from a man aged 35 to 55 in good health and CMV-seronegative. Sequenced input: PBMCs. In nucleotides, the sequence is TGCGCCAGCAGCGGGGCTAGCGGTTCCTACGAGCAGTACTTC. This sequence encodes CASSGASGSYEQYF.